These 23 T cell receptor beta chains share one sample of origin, sequenced in a study of blood T cell repertoires in COVID-19. Only in-frame clones appear in the TCRdb table, and some are missing; sequencing was by immunoSEQ multiplex PCR. The sample consists of 120,000 to 150,000 clones, roughly 90% of them appearing once. Sequenced sample: peripheral blood. All receptors derive from a human donor in a cohort sampled during active COVID-19.

The chain couples TRBV4-1 to TRBJ2-7, with D possibly matching TRBD2 (5 bases). V lost 0 bases and J 3 bases, leaving 9 bases between the germline ends. The germline CDR1 and CDR2 sequences are MGHRA and YSYEKL. This CDR3 spans 14 amino acids. CDR3 loop: CASSQEAAYYEQYF. CDR3 coding DNA: TGCGCCAGCAGCCAAGAAGCGGCCTACTACGAGCAGTACTTC.

V usage is TRBV28 and J usage is TRBJ1-3, with TRBD1 identical over 7 bases. V lost 5 bases and J lost 4; bases outside the gene matches: 8. The CDR3 spans 15 residues. From germline, CDR1 is MDHEN and CDR2 SYDVKM. The CDR3 reads CASSLSTGSGNTIYF. CDR3 bases: TGTGCCAGCAGTCTCTCGACAGGGTCGGGAAACACCATATATTTT. Based on the CDR3 plus reference TRBV28 and TRBJ1-3, the full variable domain is DVKVTQSSRYLVKRTGEKVFLECVQDMDHENMFWYRQDPGLGLRLIYFSYDVKMKEKGDIPEGYSVSREKKERFSLILESASTNQTSMYLCASSLSTGSGNTIYFGEGSWLTVV.

This rearrangement joins TRBV28 to TRBJ1-5; tentatively, D is TRBD1 (6 bases). Trimming removed 6 bases from V and 0 bases from J, with 24 bases in between. Germline loops: CDR1 MDHEN, CDR2 SYDVKM. The CDR3 sequence is 19 residues long. This CDR3 is CASSSKLIDRRHSNQPQHF. CDR3 in DNA: TGTGCCAGCAGCTCCAAGCTTATTGACAGGAGGCATAGCAATCAGCCCCAGCATTTT. The variable domain in full, with the rest retrieved from reference TRBV28 and TRBJ1-5, is DVKVTQSSRYLVKRTGEKVFLECVQDMDHENMFWYRQDPGLGLRLIYFSYDVKMKEKGDIPEGYSVSREKKERFSLILESASTNQTSMYLCASSSKLIDRRHSNQPQHFGDGTRLSIL.

The gene calls are TRBV6-2 or TRBV6-3 and TRBJ2-3, with TRBD2 identical over 16 bases. CDR3 size: 20 residues. In germline, CDR1 is MNHEY, CDR2 SVGEGT. Trimming cost V 6 bases and J 4 bases; bases outside gene matches: 16. CDR3 loop: CASSPFGTSGGATSADTQYF. The CDR3 DNA follows: TGTGCCAGCAGCCCATTCGGGACTAGCGGGGGGGCCACAAGCGCAGATACGCAGTATTTT.

The gene calls are TRBV15 and TRBJ2-7; a possible D gene is TRBD2 (6 bases). CDR3 length: 15 amino acids. V was clipped by 0 bases and J by 2 bases, with 11 bases between them. CDR1 LNHNV and CDR2 YYDKDF come from the germline V gene (reference sequence). The CDR3 bases are TGTGCCACCAGCAGAGAGGCAGGGACTCCCTACGAGCAGTACTTC. This encodes CATSREAGTPYEQYF.

This clone was seen only once. The chain recombines TRBV7-9 with TRBJ2-5; possibly TRBD2 for D (7 bases). CDR1 is SEHNR and CDR2 is FQNEAQ in the germline V gene (reference sequence). V was cut by 4 bases and J by 5 bases, with 20 bases left in between. The CDR3 has 16 residues. The CDR3 is CASSSQRGGFGETQYF. The CDR3 DNA is TGTGCCAGCAGCTCCCAAAGGGGGGGGTTCGGGGAGACCCAGTACTTC.

The chain couples TRBV4-2 to TRBJ2-5, with D unresolved. Germline lookup yields CDR1 LGHNA and CDR2 YNFKEQ. The ends were cut back, 5 bases at V and 1 base at J, with 14 bases in the middle. This CDR3 comprises 15 residues. DNA for the CDR3: TGTGCCAGCAGCACCGCGGCGGCCCGCCAAGAGACCCAGTACTTC. Translating gives CASSTAAARQETQYF.

The J gene is TRBJ2-3, the V gene TRBV19, with 9 nucleotides matching TRBD1. The CDR3 runs 14 residues. The J segment lost 5 bases and the V segment lost 5 bases, leaving 5 bases of the junction unmatched. CDR1 LNHDA and CDR2 SQIVND come from the germline V gene (reference sequence). The CDR3 is CASSGTGSVDTQYF. CDR3 DNA sequence: TGTGCCAGTAGTGGGACAGGGTCGGTAGATACGCAGTATTTT.

The chain joins TRBV14 to TRBJ1-2, with TRBD1 as a possible D gene (6 bases). Germline values: CDR1 SGHDN, CDR2 FVKESK. The CDR3 has 15 amino acids. Trimming removed 4 bases at V and 6 bases at J, with 18 bases between. The CDR3 nucleotides read TGTGCCAGCAGCCGCCGCCAACAGGGAGTCGATGGCTACACCTTC. Protein product: CASSRRQQGVDGYTF.

J is TRBJ2-3 and V is TRBV28; D is unresolved. CDR1 and CDR2 (germline): MDHEN, SYDVKM. CDR3 length: 12 residues. Trimming pared 8 bases from V and 3 bases from J, leaving 9 bases between. CDR3 nucleotides: TGTGCCAGCTCCGCGTTGACAGATACGCAGTATTTT. This encodes CASSALTDTQYF.

This clone has a single count. The chain couples TRBV6-2 or TRBV6-3 to TRBJ1-5; D gene ambiguous. Trimming left V 1 base short and J 0 bases short, with 13 bases between. CDR1 and CDR2 from the germline V gene are MNHEY and SVGEGT. The CDR3 length is 17 residues. Written as DNA, the CDR3 is TGTGCCAGCAGTTACTTCTACACACGGGATAGCAATCAGCCCCAGCATTTT. This codes for CASSYFYTRDSNQPQHF.

The chain joins TRBV4-3 to TRBJ1-1, with D tentatively TRBD1 (6 bases). V shed 0 bases and J shed 7 bases, with 15 bases lying between them. CDR1 is LGHNA, CDR2 YSLEER, per germline. This CDR3 has 15 amino acids. The CDR3 DNA is TGCGCCAGCAGCCAAGACCCCGCAGGGGCCATTGAAGCTTTCTTT. Translation: CASSQDPAGAIEAFF.

The chain employs TRBV5-5 and TRBJ2-1; 12 bases are a match to TRBD2. The CDR3 length is 18 residues. CDR1 is SGHKS and CDR2 is YYEKEE in the germline V gene (reference sequence). Trimming at V came to 0 bases and at J to 8 bases, leaving 12 bases not matched to a gene. The CDR3 spells CASSLVIVASGRGDEQFF. The CDR3 DNA sequence: TGTGCCAGCAGCTTGGTCATCGTCGCTAGCGGGAGGGGGGATGAGCAGTTCTTC.

In DNA, the CDR3 is TGCGCCAGCAGCTTGACAGGCACTCTTTATGGCTACACCTTC. Its protein is CASSLTGTLYGYTF. The V and J genes are TRBV5-1 and TRBJ1-2, with TRBD1 as a possible D gene (5 bases). CDR1 and CDR2 from the germline V gene are SGHRS and YFSETQ. V gave up 1 base and J gave up 5 bases, with 12 bases separating them. The CDR3 has 14 amino acids.

V is TRBV11-1 and J is TRBJ2-2; 8 bases align to TRBD2. V gave up 4 bases and J gave up 3 bases; unmatched junction bases: 4. The CDR3 covers 15 residues. CDR1 SGHAT and CDR2 FQDESV come from the germline V gene (reference sequence). The CDR3 DNA reads as TGTGCCAGCAGCTCCGGGACTAGTTACACCGGGGAGCTGTTTTTT. This gives the protein CASSSGTSYTGELFF.

The table lists this clone with a few counts. The chain employs TRBV6-5 and TRBJ1-5, with 8 bases aligning to TRBD1. The CDR3 extends over 14 amino acids. The V segment lost 5 bases and the J segment 9 bases; nucleotides outside the gene matches: 9. CDR1 MNHEY and CDR2 SVGAGI come from the germline V gene. The CDR3 region has the DNA TGTGCCAGCAGTCCCGGGACAGGTTCGCTGCCCCAGCATTTT. Residues: CASSPGTGSLPQHF.

The chain carries TRBV10-3 and TRBJ2-1, with D possibly TRBD2 on 6 matching bases. Trimming stripped 3 bases from V and 5 bases from J, with 11 bases between. The CDR3 consists of 14 residues. The germline V gene has CDR1 ENHRY and CDR2 SYGVKD. CDR3 DNA sequence: TGTGCCATCAGTGACGGCGGGATTAACAATGAGCAGTTCTTC. Translated, it gives CAISDGGINNEQFF.

This chain links TRBV30 with TRBJ1-6; no definite D call. This CDR3 comprises 14 residues. The germline V gene encodes CDR1 GTSNPN and CDR2 SVGIG (reference sequence). V was clipped by 4 bases and J by 9 bases, with 16 bases between them. In nucleotides, the CDR3 is TGTGCCTGGACCCAAGCGAGGGCAGCTTCACCCCTCCACTTT. Amino acids: CAWTQARAASPLHF.

The rearrangement joins TRBV28 to TRBJ1-4; 7 bases map to TRBD1. After removal of 2 bases from V and 11 bases from J, the junction contained 14 bases not matched to a gene. This CDR3 spans 16 amino acids. Germline V gene sequence: CDR1 MDHEN, CDR2 SYDVKM. CDR3 amino acids: CASSLMGQNFDGKLFF. The DNA of the CDR3 is TGTGCCAGCAGTTTAATGGGACAGAACTTTGACGGCAAACTGTTTTTT. Variable domain in full (rest from reference TRBV28 and TRBJ1-4): DVKVTQSSRYLVKRTGEKVFLECVQDMDHENMFWYRQDPGLGLRLIYFSYDVKMKEKGDIPEGYSVSREKKERFSLILESASTNQTSMYLCASSLMGQNFDGKLFFGSGTQLSVL.

The chain recombines TRBV18 with TRBJ1-3; 10 nucleotides align to TRBD1. The CDR3 runs to 16 residues. With 5 bases clipped from V and 0 bases from J, the junction kept 4 bases outside the gene matches. The germline CDR1 and CDR2 sequences are KGHSH and LQKENI. CDR3 bases: TGTGCCAGCTCATTCCGGGACAGGGGCTCTGGAAACACCATATATTTT. Translated: CASSFRDRGSGNTIYF.

The chain carries TRBV10-3 and TRBJ1-2, with 7 positions matching TRBD1. This CDR3 is built from 16 residues. Germline trimming cut 0 bases from V and 3 bases from J; bases unmatched to any gene: 7. Germline CDR1 ENHRY, CDR2 SYGVKD. CDR3 region: CAISESGQAYDYGYTF. The CDR3 DNA reads TGTGCCATCAGTGAGTCAGGACAGGCTTATGACTATGGCTACACCTTC.

This CDR3 is CASSQARNSYNEQFF. The CDR3 DNA sequence: TGTGCCAGCAGCCAAGCCAGGAACTCCTACAATGAGCAGTTCTTC. The genes are TRBV3-1 (or the pseudogene TRBV3-2) and TRBJ2-1; D gene unclear. Germline V gives CDR1 LGHDT, CDR2 YNNKEL (reference sequence). V shed 1 base and J shed 0 bases, with 7 bases lying between them. CDR3 length equals 15 residues.

The chain recombines TRBV15 with TRBJ1-2; no firm D call. Germline CDR1 and CDR2: LNHNV and YYDKDF (reference sequence). This CDR3 is 15 amino acids long. Trimming removed 0 bases from V and 2 bases from J, with 10 bases in between. CDR3 loop: CATSRDRGGNYGYTF. In DNA, the CDR3 is TGTGCCACCAGCAGAGATCGAGGAGGGAACTATGGCTACACCTTC.